This TCR beta chain was sequenced in a study of T-cell memory formation after mild COVID-19. Study in general: TCR clusters were mostly confined to one donor each. General study results and limits: Pre-infection memory held some responding clones, suggesting pre-existing cross-reactive T cells responded.

Each CDR3 protein gets one entry after TCRdb re-called the 5' RACE reads with MiXCR. The sample consists of 500,000 to 650,000 distinct CDR3 sequences, about 22% of them appearing once. CDR1 is MGHRA and CDR2 is YSYEKL in the germline V gene. The CDR3 is 16 amino acids. V lost 3 bases to trimming and J lost 2 bases, with 15 bases between them. A word on this clonotype: Its antigen is currently unknown.

Sequenced input: PBMCs or a T cell subset sorted from them (not recorded which). This TCR was sampled from an adult woman who had mild COVID-19 (a few samples of this study predate the infection). Cell type and time point are not known. The V gene is TRBV4-1, the J gene TRBJ2-3; D tentatively reads TRBD1 or TRBD2 (6 bases each). CDR3 sequence reads: CASSQPRRGHTDTQYF. Written as DNA, the CDR3 is TGCGCCAGCAGCCAGCCTCGGAGGGGACACACAGATACGCAGTATTTT.